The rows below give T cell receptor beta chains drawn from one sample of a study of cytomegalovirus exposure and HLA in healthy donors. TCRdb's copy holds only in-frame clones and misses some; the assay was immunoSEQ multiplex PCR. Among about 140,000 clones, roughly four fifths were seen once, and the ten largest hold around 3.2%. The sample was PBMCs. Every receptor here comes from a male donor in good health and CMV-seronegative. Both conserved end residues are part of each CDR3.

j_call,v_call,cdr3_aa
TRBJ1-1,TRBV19,CASSIGGQGATEAFF
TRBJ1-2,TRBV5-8,CASSRELDRINYGYTF
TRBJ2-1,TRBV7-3,CASSFSSRTYNEQFF
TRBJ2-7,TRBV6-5,CASSYGQEIYEQYF
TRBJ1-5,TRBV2,CASSEDTGRWEPQHF
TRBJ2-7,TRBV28,CASSLAGLNYEQYF
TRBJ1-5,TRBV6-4,CASSEDTNQPQHF
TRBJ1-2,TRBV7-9,CASSFIGQGHGYTF
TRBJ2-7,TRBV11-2,CASSFGTSGSYEQYF
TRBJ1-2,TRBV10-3,CAISESTGEAGYTF
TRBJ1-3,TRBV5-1,CASSLELAGGNTIYF
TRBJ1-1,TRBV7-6,CASSLARGENTEAFF
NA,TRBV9,CASSAPPREGAYEQYF
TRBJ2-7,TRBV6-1,CASSDPSGTGPLKQYF
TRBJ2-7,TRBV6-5,CASSSLSRDRGYEQYF
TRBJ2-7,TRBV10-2,CASRTDRGTYEQYF
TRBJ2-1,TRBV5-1,CASSLLAGGDNEQFF
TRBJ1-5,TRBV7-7,CMMGGRNQPQHF
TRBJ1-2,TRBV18,CASSKENYGYTF
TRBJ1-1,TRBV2,CASLGPLMNTEAFF
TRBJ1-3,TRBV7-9,CASSLGGTGGNTIYF
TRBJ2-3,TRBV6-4,CASSERTGTDTQYF
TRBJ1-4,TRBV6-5,CASSYSNTGDEKLFF
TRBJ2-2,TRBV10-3,CAISEFGASGRSTAGELFF